This T cell receptor beta chain was sequenced in a study of OX40 agonist ivuxolimab in advanced cancers. This clone has just one count. The germline V gene encodes CDR1 SGDLS and CDR2 YYNGEE. With 4 bases clipped from V and 1 base from J, the junction kept 4 bases outside the gene matches. This CDR3 contains 15 residues. Assay used: immunoSEQ multiplex PCR; TCRdb lists only in-frame clones, some missing. The table has about 84,000 clones, approximately 89% seen once. This receptor was taken from an adult with an advanced solid tumor such as melanoma, head and neck, liver or kidney cancer. This chain connects TRBV9 to TRBJ2-2, with TRBD1 matching 7 bases. Sequenced here: CD4+ or CD8+ T cells sorted from blood, sampled in a trial of the OX40 agonist ivuxolimab. The CDR3 nucleotides are TGTGCCAGCAGCCAACAGGGGATGAACACCGGGGAGCTGTTTTTT. Translated: CASSQQGMNTGELFF.